This TCR beta chain was found in a study of memory CD4+ T cells and cytomegalovirus serostatus. This clone was found a few times. Unmatched junction bases numbered 9, after V lost 5 bases and J lost 6 bases. The germline V gene encodes CDR1 SGHDN and CDR2 FVKESK. The CDR3 runs to 15 residues. Single viable CD3+CD4+CD8-CD45RO+ cells were sorted as the memory CD4+ T cells. Libraries were prepared by immunoSEQ multiplex PCR; TCRdb keeps only in-frame clonotypes and omits some of them. The sample includes about 26,000 clones, over 70% of them seen just once. The chain uses TRBV14 and TRBJ2-3; 9 bases map to TRBD2. Sequenced material: memory CD4+ T cells from blood. The TCR sequence derives from an adult in good health and CMV-seronegative. CDR3 DNA sequence: TGTGCCAGCAGCTCCCAGCGGGGGGCCGGGGATACGCAGTATTTT. It translates to CASSSQRGAGDTQYF.